The present TCR beta chain was sequenced within a study of blood T cell repertoires in COVID-19. Study-level information: Samples came from the United States, Italy and Spain, spanning acute and convalescent COVID-19. T cells, B-cell-depleted T cells, or PBMCs supplied cDNA or gDNA.

Repertoires were generated with immunoSEQ multiplex PCR, while TCRdb's copy carries only in-frame clones and drops some. There are roughly 200,000 clones in the sample; 70% to 90% occur only once, and 3% to 4% lies in the top ten. This clone was seen ten or more times. Enrolled through a virtual design, the participants were between roughly 18 and 95 years of age and came from approximately 25 US areas. Cohort assignment relied on participant-reported clinical history. Germline values: CDR1 SGHTA, CDR2 FQGNSA. With V trimmed by 3 bases and J by 0 bases, 9 bases remained unmatched. CDR3 length equals 19 residues.

This rearrangement joins TRBV7-2 to TRBJ2-6; 9 positions agree with TRBD2. Sequenced input: PBMCs or T cells enriched from blood (not recorded which). The sequence came from a woman aged 40 to 50 with acute COVID-19. CDR3 in amino acids: CASSFRGLAGTSGANVLTF. CDR3 bases: TGTGCCAGCAGCTTTCGGGGTCTAGCGGGAACCTCTGGGGCCAACGTCCTGACTTTC.